What follows are 29 T cell receptor beta chains derived from one specimen sequenced in a study of molecular identifiers for immune sequencing clone quantification. TCRdb processed the PCR reads anew with MiXCR; each CDR3 protein has one entry. The sample contains more than 550,000 distinct CDR3 sequences, roughly 23% of which appear only once. Sequencing used naive CD8+ T cells from blood, with Jurkat cell RNA spiked in. The subset: FACS-sorted CD8+CD4-CCR7+CD45RA+ naive T cells. These receptors came from a human donor in good health. Some libraries in this study had Jurkat cell RNA spiked in.

The V call is TRBV7-9, the J call TRBJ1-1; a weak D match, TRBD1 (5 bases). This CDR3 contains 16 residues. V lost 5 bases to trimming and J lost 0 bases, with 16 bases between them. CDR1 and CDR2 (germline): SEHNR, FQNEAQ (reference sequence). The CDR3 nucleotides are TGTGCCAGCAGCCCCGGGCAGGGAGGGTTGAACACTGAAGCTTTCTTT. Its translation is CASSPGQGGLNTEAFF.

V and J are TRBV4-3 and TRBJ1-6; possible D gene TRBD1, 6 bases. The CDR3 is 15 residues long. Germline CDR1 is LGHNA and CDR2 is YSLEER. Trimming removed 0 bases from V and 6 bases from J, with 9 bases in between. CDR3 DNA: TGCGCCAGCAGCCAAGATGGCAGGGGTAATTCACCCCTCCACTTT. Amino acid sequence: CASSQDGRGNSPLHF.

This clonotype was counted ten times or more. J is TRBJ2-3 and V is TRBV15; no clear D. CDR1 is LNHNV and CDR2 is YYDKDF in the germline V gene (reference sequence). V shed 0 bases and J shed 3 bases, with 7 bases lying between them. The CDR3 spans 14 residues. The CDR3 DNA sequence: TGTGCCACCAGCAGAGAAACCCCTACAGATACGCAGTATTTT. Amino acid sequence: CATSRETPTDTQYF.

J is TRBJ2-7 and V is TRBV30; the D is unclear. The germline V gene has CDR1 GTSNPN and CDR2 SVGIG (reference sequence). This CDR3 is 13 amino acids long. V dropped 1 base and J dropped 3 bases, with 10 bases sitting between them. The CDR3 coding sequence is TGTGCCTGGAGTGGGTTGGTGCTCTACGAGCAGTACTTC. This codes for CAWSGLVLYEQYF.

V is TRBV6-2 or TRBV6-3 and J is TRBJ2-7, with no clear D. V was shortened by 2 bases and J by 6 bases, with 8 bases between the two germline ends. Germline V lookup: CDR1 MNHEY, CDR2 SVGEGT. This CDR3 is built from 12 residues. The CDR3 nucleotides read TGTGCCAGCAGTTACGTGGCTCTCGAGCAGTACTTC. It specifies CASSYVALEQYF.

This chain uses TRBV11-2 with TRBJ2-5, with 13 nucleotides matching TRBD2. The trim removed 5 bases at V and 1 base at J, leaving 7 bases unmatched. The germline V gene has CDR1 SGHAT and CDR2 FQNNGV. The CDR3 runs 17 residues. The CDR3 loop reads CASSNRLAGGPQETQYF. In nucleotides, the CDR3 is TGTGCCAGCAGCAACAGACTAGCGGGGGGTCCCCAAGAGACCCAGTACTTC.

Only a few counts were recorded for this clonotype. V gene TRBV11-2 combines with J gene TRBJ2-1; D unclear. V was pared by 5 bases and J by 0 bases, with 17 bases between. CDR1 is SGHAT and CDR2 is FQNNGV in the germline V gene. CDR3 length equals 17 residues. This CDR3 is CASSPPSVGYSYNEQFF. CDR3 DNA: TGTGCCAGCAGCCCACCTTCCGTGGGATACTCCTACAATGAGCAGTTCTTC.

As to this clonotype: A single base separates this from a much larger clone, so it may be a read error. The rearrangement joins TRBV5-3 to TRBJ2-5; maybe TRBD1 (5 bases). TRBV5-3 is labeled an ORF, and its function is uncertain. V lost 8 bases and J 5 bases, leaving 22 bases between the germline ends. The CDR3 length is 15 residues. The CDR3 reads CASRSIGHDFETQYF. Here the CDR3 DNA reads TGTGCCAGCAGATCGATAGGACACGACTTCGAGACCCAGTACTTC.

A note on this clonotype: A read error may explain this, as a much larger clone is one base away. The chain is built from TRBV6-2 or TRBV6-3 and TRBJ1-5; 7 positions match TRBD1. The J call is doubtful: the DNA matches TRBJ2-3 better. Looked up from germline, CDR1 is MNHEY and CDR2 is SVGEGT. This CDR3 has 14 residues. CDR3 sequence reads: CASSYGDSNQPQYF. The CDR3 DNA sequence: TGTGCCAGCAGTTACGGGGACAGCAATCAGCCCCAGTATTTT.

To note about this clonotype: One end of the junction varies from germline; a read error may be responsible. The chain links TRBV19 to TRBJ1-5; D ambiguous. Germline V gives CDR1 LNHDA, CDR2 SQIVND (reference sequence). This CDR3 spans 15 amino acids. CDR3 region: CASSHWAAFNRPQHF. The CDR3 DNA is TGTGCCAGTAGCCACTGGGCGGCCTTCAATCGGCCCCAGCATTTT.

The V and J genes are TRBV7-9 and TRBJ2-2, with 7 bases identical to TRBD2. The germline V gene encodes CDR1 SEHNR and CDR2 FQNEAQ (reference sequence). This CDR3 region has 16 residues. The V and J ends lost 5 bases and 6 bases, in that order; junction bases with no gene match: 12. The CDR3 here is CASSPPARGNAGELFF. The DNA of the CDR3 is TGTGCCAGCAGCCCCCCTGCGCGGGGGAATGCCGGGGAGCTGTTTTTT.

In its sample, this clonotype was seen a few times. The rearrangement links TRBV4-1 to TRBJ2-2; D possibly corresponds to TRBD2 (5 bases). Trimming left V 5 bases short and J 6 bases short, with 7 bases between. Germline-derived CDR1 and CDR2 are MGHRA and YSYEKL. This CDR3 is built from 12 residues. The CDR3 spells CASSEGAGELFF. For the CDR3, the DNA is TGCGCCAGCAGCGAGGGTGCCGGGGAGCTGTTTTTT.

The chain carries TRBV5-1 and TRBJ2-3; 11 bases match TRBD2. The germline V gene encodes CDR1 SGHRS and CDR2 YFSETQ. V was pared by 4 bases and J by 0 bases, with 10 bases of the junction left unmatched. This CDR3 has 18 residues. The CDR3, as DNA: TGCGCCAGCAGCGCCGTAGTAGCGGGAGGGACTAGCACAGATACGCAGTATTTT. It is translated as CASSAVVAGGTSTDTQYF.

A few counts support this clonotype. DNA of the CDR3: TGTGCCAGCAGTTTTTTGGCTGCTGCCCCTAGAGAGCAGTACTTC. The encoded protein is CASSFLAAAPREQYF. V is TRBV28 and J is TRBJ2-7; D gene ambiguous. CDR3 length: 15 amino acids. V dropped 3 bases and J dropped 7 bases, with 19 bases sitting between them. Per germline, CDR1 MDHEN and CDR2 SYDVKM.

This chain uses TRBV9 with TRBJ2-3, with D perhaps matching TRBD1 (5 bases). CDR1 and CDR2 (germline): SGDLS, YYNGEE. Trimming took off 7 bases at V and 0 bases at J, with 12 bases between the two ends. CDR3 length: 14 amino acids. CDR3 sequence reads: CASSQGISTDTQYF. The CDR3 DNA follows: TGTGCCAGCTCGCAGGGTATTAGCACAGATACGCAGTATTTT. The complete variable domain, with remaining parts taken from reference TRBV9 and TRBJ2-3, reads DSGVTQTPKHLITATGQRVTLRCSPRSGDLSVYWYQQSLDQGLQFLIQYYNGEERAKGNILERFSAQQFPDLHSELNLSSLELGDSALYFCASSQGISTDTQYFGPGTRLTVL.

In regard to this clonotype: One base away lies a much larger clone, so this may be a sequencing read error. The CDR3 does not end in the conserved phenylalanine or tryptophan, so this is likely a read error. V is TRBV25-1 and J is TRBJ2-4; D perhaps matches TRBD2 (5 bases). The CDR3 runs 11 residues. Trimming cost V 6 bases and J 12 bases, with 12 bases left between them. Looked up from germline, CDR1 is MGHDK and CDR2 is SYGVNS. The CDR3 nucleotides are TGTGCCAGCAGCGGGGTTTGGGATCAGTACTAC. Its protein product is CASSGVWDQYY.

At least ten counts were recorded for this clonotype. The genes are TRBV14 and TRBJ2-5; TRBD1 matches at 7 bases. The CDR3 covers 19 residues. V lost 6 bases to trimming and J lost 3 bases; unmatched junction nucleotides: 22. From germline, CDR1 is SGHDN and CDR2 FVKESK. The CDR3 nucleotides read TGTGCCAGCAGTCGGCGTGGTCCAGGACAGGAGGTCCATGAAGAGACCCAGTACTTC. As protein: CASSRRGPGQEVHEETQYF.

This clonotype came up a few times. This chain uses TRBV29-1 with TRBJ1-1; D unclear. Germline loops: CDR1 SQVTM, CDR2 ANQGSEA. The CDR3 has 15 amino acids. V dropped 7 bases and J dropped 1 base, with 19 bases sitting between them. The CDR3 here is CSALRQDWGNTEAFF. The CDR3 nucleotides are TGCAGCGCCCTAAGGCAGGATTGGGGGAACACTGAAGCTTTCTTT.

This clonotype was observed a handful of times. J is TRBJ2-3 and V is TRBV19; perhaps TRBD2 as D (6 bases). Looked up from germline, CDR1 is LNHDA and CDR2 is SQIVND (reference sequence). V was cut by 5 bases and J by 1 base, with 16 bases left in between. The CDR3 runs 16 residues. This chain's CDR3 is CASSVGAWGGTDTQYF. In nucleotides, the CDR3 is TGTGCCAGTAGTGTCGGGGCCTGGGGGGGCACAGATACGCAGTATTTT.

The chain links TRBV20-1 to TRBJ1-6, with D possibly TRBD1 on 6 matching bases. The germline V gene encodes CDR1 DFQATT and CDR2 SNEGSKA (reference sequence). The CDR3 is 14 amino acids. This CDR3 reads CILRTAQINSPLHF. CDR3 coding DNA: TGCATCCTAAGGACAGCCCAAATTAATTCACCCCTCCACTTT.

The chain combines TRBV19 with TRBJ2-5; D remains unclear. The V gene's germline CDR1 is LNHDA and CDR2 SQIVND (reference sequence). The CDR3 is made up of 15 amino acids. V was pared by 3 bases and J by 0 bases, with 11 bases between. Here the CDR3 DNA reads TGTGCCAGTAGTATTCAGGACGTCAACCAAGAGACCCAGTACTTC. The encoded protein is CASSIQDVNQETQYF.

A word on this clonotype: This may stem from a read error, because a much larger clone lies one nucleotide away. CDR3 in amino acids: CASSPHYEQSF. DNA of the CDR3: TGTGCCAGCAGTCCCCACTACGAGCAGTCCTTC. V and J are TRBV28 and TRBJ2-7; D unresolved. The CDR3 runs to 11 residues. The germline V gene has CDR1 MDHEN and CDR2 SYDVKM. Based on the CDR3 plus reference TRBV28 and TRBJ2-7, the full variable domain is DVKVTQSSRYLVKRTGEKVFLECVQDMDHENMFWYRQDPGLGLRLIYFSYDVKMKEKGDIPEGYSVSREKKERFSLILESASTNQTSMYLCASSPHYEQSFGPGTRLTVT.

Ten or more counts support this clonotype. The chain recombines TRBV2 with TRBJ2-3; no clear D gene. The length of the CDR3 is 12 residues. From germline, CDR1 is SNHLY and CDR2 FYNNEI. Trimming cost V 11 bases and J 0 bases, with 9 bases left between them. This CDR3 reads CASQPSTDTQYF. The CDR3 DNA sequence: TGTGCCTCCCAACCTAGCACAGATACGCAGTATTTT.

Note on this clonotype: A much larger clonotype is one base distant, so this may be a read error. This rearrangement joins TRBV4-3 to TRBJ2-1; D might be TRBD2 (6 bases). V was pared by 3 bases and J by 6 bases, with 12 bases between. CDR1 is LGHNA, CDR2 YSLEER, per germline. This CDR3 comprises 14 residues. The CDR3 loop reads CASSQLASCNEQFF. As DNA, the CDR3 is TGCGCCAGCAGCCAGCTAGCGAGTTGCAATGAGCAGTTCTTC.

V gene TRBV7-3 combines with J gene TRBJ2-1, with TRBD2 identical over 8 bases. The CDR3 has 19 amino acids. The V gene's germline CDR1 is SGHTA and CDR2 FQGTGA. The ends lost 5 bases at V and 0 bases at J; junction bases unmatched: 15. The CDR3 nucleotides are TGTGCCAGCAGCATACTAGCGGCCCGAGGGGTTAGCTCCTACAATGAGCAGTTCTTC. As protein: CASSILAARGVSSYNEQFF.

This clonotype has at least ten counts. This chain joins TRBV6-1 and TRBJ1-1; D remains ambiguous. V shed 6 bases and J shed 8 bases, with 10 bases lying between them. This CDR3 has 11 amino acids. Germline loops: CDR1 MNHNS, CDR2 SASEGT. CDR3 in DNA: TGTGCCAGCAGATATGCAGCGGAAGCTTTCTTT. As protein: CASRYAAEAFF.

In this sample, this clonotype turned up many times. CDR3 sequence (DNA): TGTGCTAGTGCCACGACGGCAGGAGCTGACACAGATACGCAGTATTTT. It specifies CASATTAGADTDTQYF. V and J are TRBV12-5 and TRBJ2-3; D not resolved. The CDR3 is 16 amino acids. Germline-derived CDR1 and CDR2 are LGHNT and FRNRAP. Trimming shortened V by 7 bases and J by 2 bases, and 19 bases separated the two germline ends.

At least ten counts were recorded for this clonotype. The chain carries TRBV6-1 and TRBJ2-3, with D uncertain. This CDR3 is 12 amino acids long. Germline CDR1 and CDR2: MNHNS and SASEGT. V was pared by 6 bases and J by 3 bases, with 7 bases between. The CDR3 coding sequence is TGTGCCAGCAGCCCCTTTACAGATACGCAGTATTTT. Its translation: CASSPFTDTQYF.

Notes on this clonotype: A single base separates this from a much larger clone, so it may be a read error. V and J are TRBV4-1 and TRBJ2-3; TRBD2 matches at 10 bases. CDR1 and CDR2 (germline): MGHRA, YSYEKL. This CDR3 is 16 amino acids long. CDR3 sequence: CASSQGWTSGRDTQFF. The CDR3 DNA reads TGCGCCAGCAGCCAAGGTTGGACTAGCGGTCGAGATACGCAGTTTTTT.